This TCR beta chain was recovered during a study of blood T cells in healthy people across ages. Points from the study as a whole: Diversity was higher, and naive CD4+ cells more numerous, in long-lived donors than in aged donors.

Healthy Caucasian individuals from Russia aged roughly 6 to 100 served as donors. Ten milliliters of peripheral blood were drawn from each donor into EDTA-treated tubes. The CDR3 extends over 18 amino acids. Germline V gives CDR1 SGHVS, CDR2 FQNEAQ. Concerning this clonotype itself: The antigen remains undetermined.

Sample-barcoded 5' priming and a J-beta primer mix drove a second PCR of 7 to 11 cycles. TCRdb called the 5' RACE reads again in MiXCR, with one record for every CDR3 protein. The sample has fewer than 1.5 million distinct CDR3 sequences, 42% seen once. Sequencing was done on a sample of blood. The chain uses TRBV7-8 and TRBJ2-6; 12 nucleotides agree with TRBD2. This TCR was sampled from a woman aged 18-30 years in good health. CDR3 loop: CTGSSRLAGEKGANVLTF. The CDR3 nucleotides are TGTACCGGCAGCTCACGACTAGCGGGAGAAAAAGGGGCCAACGTCCTGACTTTC.